These T cell receptor beta chains were read from a single sample in a study of human T cells and chemical hapten exposure. TCRdb ran MiXCR on the RACE reads and lists one entry per CDR3 protein. The table has about 340,000 distinct CDR3 sequences, roughly 6.9% seen once. Sequencing was performed on whole blood, taken in connection with sensitization to the hapten diphenylcyclopropenone (DPC). The receptors shown here come from a young woman with alopecia areata. Some clones in this sample may be carry-over from other donors' samples. The CDR3 runs from the conserved cysteine through the conserved F or W. Fields, in order: J gene, V gene, clone size, D gene, CDR3 DNA, CDR3 protein. The D gene is left open where the match is weak. Rows give clone size only sometimes, using once, few, many, or a class for an expanded clone.

TRBJ2-1	TRBV18	-	TRBD2	TGTGCCAGCTCCCCCGGGACTATCTACAATGAGCAGTTCTTC	CASSPGTIYNEQFF
TRBJ1-6	TRBV3-1	many	TRBD1	TGTGCCAGCAGCCATGGGACAGGGGATAATTCACCCCTCCACTTT	CASSHGTGDNSPLHF
TRBJ2-5	TRBV2	-	TRBD1	TGTGCCAGCATTTTTTCCGGGACAGAAGGAGAGACCCAGTACTTC	CASIFSGTEGETQYF
TRBJ2-6	TRBV7-3	few	-	TGTGCCAGCAGCCCGAGGACAGCGACCGACATCTCTGGGGCCAACGTCCTGACTTTC	CASSPRTATDISGANVLTF
TRBJ1-5	TRBV19	few	-	TGTGCCAGTAGTAGAGACATCCTTAGCAATCAGCCCCAGCATTTT	CASSRDILSNQPQHF
TRBJ1-3	TRBV7-2	many	TRBD1	TGTGCCAGCAGCCCTGGGACAGGCTCTGGAAACACCATATATTTT	CASSPGTGSGNTIYF
TRBJ1-2	TRBV3-1	few	-	TGTGCCAGCAGCTTTAGACGAGGTTCCTATGGCTACACCTTC	CASSFRRGSYGYTF
TRBJ1-4	TRBV5-1	-	-	TGCGCCAGCAGCCTGGGCCGAACTAATGAAAAACTGTTTTTT	CASSLGRTNEKLFF
TRBJ1-2	TRBV7-2	few	-	TGTGCCAGCAGCTTAGATGGGGCAGGGTCTAACTATGGCTACACCTTC	CASSLDGAGSNYGYTF
TRBJ2-1	TRBV5-1	many	-	TGCGCCAGCAGCGGGCAGGGAGGCAATGAGCAGTTCTTC	CASSGQGGNEQFF
TRBJ2-1	TRBV6-5	many	TRBD2	TGTGCCAGCAGCCGCCTGGGACTAACCTCCTACAATGAGCAGTTCTTC	CASSRLGLTSYNEQFF
TRBJ2-7	TRBV6-1	few	TRBD1	TGTGCCAGCAGTGACACAGGGGTCGAGCAGTACTTC	CASSDTGVEQYF
TRBJ2-1	TRBV20-1	-	-	TGCAGTGCTAGAATGGTGACTAGCAATGAGCAGTTCTTC	CSARMVTSNEQFF
TRBJ2-3	TRBV27	few	-	TGTGCCAGCAGTTGGGTTCCAGGGGGGAGCACAGATACGCAGTATTTT	CASSWVPGGSTDTQYF